These 24 T cell receptor beta chains originate from one sample sequenced in a study of shared clonotypes between healthy human individuals. TCRdb keeps only in-frame clones here, not all; method: immunoSEQ multiplex PCR. The sample yields hundreds of thousands of clones, about 74% seen once. Sequenced sample: memory CD4+ T cells sorted from blood. Subset meaning: CD45RA-negative fraction. These receptors all come from a woman aged 25 to 39 in good health.

This clone has a handful of counts. The chain recombines TRBV6-4 with TRBJ2-7; D is unresolved. CDR1 and CDR2 from the germline V gene are MRHNA and SNTAGT. CDR3 size: 12 residues. The V and J ends lost 5 bases and 3 bases respectively, with 8 bases between them. For the CDR3, the DNA is TGTGCCAGCAGTCTCCCCCGCTACGAGCAGTACTTC. This codes for CASSLPRYEQYF.

The genes are TRBV5-1 and TRBJ2-7, with D hard to call. CDR1 SGHRS and CDR2 YFSETQ come from the germline V gene. The V and J ends lost 4 bases and 5 bases respectively, with 13 bases between them. This CDR3 is built from 13 residues. The DNA of the CDR3 is TGCGCCAGCAGCCCTGCTTGGTCGGACGAGCAGTACTTC. The encoded protein is CASSPAWSDEQYF.

The gene calls are TRBV29-1 and TRBJ2-7, with TRBD2 matching 8 bases. Germline V lookup: CDR1 SQVTM, CDR2 ANQGSEA. This CDR3 is built from 13 residues. V shed 7 bases, J shed 6 bases, and the junction held 11 bases outside the gene matches. Here the CDR3 reads CSGQTSGSGEQYF. For the CDR3, the DNA is TGCAGCGGACAAACGAGCGGGAGCGGCGAGCAGTACTTC.

The chain uses TRBV18 and TRBJ2-2; no clear D gene. The V and J ends lost 3 bases and 5 bases respectively, with 10 bases between them. The CDR3 consists of 14 residues. Germline V gene data show CDR1 as KGHSH and CDR2 as LQKENI. CDR3 in DNA: TGTGCCAGCTCACCGCCTACACCGACCGGGGAGCTGTTTTTT. As protein: CASSPPTPTGELFF. Using reference TRBV18 and TRBJ2-2 for the parts outside the CDR3, the full variable domain is NAGVMQNPRHLVRRRGQEARLRCSPMKGHSHVYWYRQLPEEGLKFMVYLQKENIIDESGMPKERFSAEFPKEGPSILRIQQVVRGDSAAYFCASSPPTPTGELFFGEGSRLTVL.

V and J are TRBV27 and TRBJ2-7; D perhaps matches TRBD1 (5 bases). This CDR3 has 14 residues. Per germline, CDR1 MNHEY and CDR2 SMNVEV (reference sequence). Trimming cost V 2 bases and J 6 bases, with 14 bases left between them. CDR3 DNA: TGTGCCAGCAGTTTACGTTCCCAGGGTGGCGAGCAGTACTTC. It encodes CASSLRSQGGEQYF.

The chain carries TRBV5-4 and TRBJ1-2, with D maybe TRBD1 (5 bases). The V gene's germline CDR1 is SGHNT and CDR2 YYREEE (reference sequence). Trimming cost V 5 bases and J 4 bases, with 15 bases left between them. This CDR3 comprises 14 residues. CDR3 sequence (DNA): TGTGCCAGCAGTTACCTTGCAGGGACCTATGGCTACACCTTC. Protein product: CASSYLAGTYGYTF.

This sequence joins TRBV6-1 and TRBJ2-7; D is unclear. Germline V CDR1 and CDR2: MNHNS, SASEGT. The CDR3 sequence is 14 residues long. With 5 bases removed from V and 4 bases from J, the gap between germline ends came to 15 bases. CDR3 sequence (DNA): TGTGCCAGCAGTTCTTTCGCGACCCGTTACGAGCAGTACTTC. It translates to CASSSFATRYEQYF.

This chain uses TRBV5-1 with TRBJ2-7; 7 bases line up with TRBD1. Germline CDR1 reads SGHRS; CDR2 reads YFSETQ. This CDR3 has 16 residues. V lost 4 bases and J lost 2; bases outside the gene matches: 12. CDR3 nucleotides: TGCGCCAGCAGCAGGGAAGCCGGGACAGCTCCCTACGAGCAGTACTTC. Translation gives CASSREAGTAPYEQYF.

This chain joins TRBV19 and TRBJ1-3, with D perhaps matching TRBD1 (6 bases). CDR1 is LNHDA and CDR2 is SQIVND in the germline V gene (reference sequence). The CDR3 extends over 15 amino acids. V lost 4 bases and J lost 0, with 10 bases in between. As DNA, the CDR3 is TGTGCCAGTAGTAGGGGGGCGAGCTCTGGAAACACCATATATTTT. Translating it yields CASSRGASSGNTIYF.

This clone was seen a single time. The V and J genes are TRBV15 and TRBJ2-7; D may correspond to TRBD1 or TRBD2 (6 bases each). V was clipped by 1 base and J by 11 bases, with 12 bases between them. Per germline, CDR1 LNHNV and CDR2 YYDKDF (reference sequence). The CDR3 spans 12 residues. CDR3 amino acids: CATSRGRGIEYF. The CDR3 coding sequence is TGTGCCACCAGCAGAGGGAGGGGGATAGAGTACTTC.

The chain couples TRBV4-2 to TRBJ2-3, with 11 nucleotides matching TRBD2. Germline V gives CDR1 LGHNA, CDR2 YNFKEQ. The CDR3 has 15 residues. V trimming: 5 bases; J trimming: 1 base; junction bases outside the gene matches: 2. The CDR3 DNA sequence: TGTGCCAGCAGCGAGGGACTAGCGGGCACAGATACGCAGTATTTT. Translated, it gives CASSEGLAGTDTQYF.

In this sample, this clone turned up a few times. The rearrangement links TRBV19 to TRBJ1-6; D not certain. V was shortened by 5 bases and J by 9 bases, with 8 bases between the two germline ends. The CDR3 is made up of 12 amino acids. Germline CDR1 and CDR2: LNHDA and SQIVND (reference sequence). DNA for the CDR3: TGTGCCAGTAGTGAGATGGGTTCACCCCTCCACTTT. Its protein product is CASSEMGSPLHF.

This sequence joins TRBV28 and TRBJ1-4; the D gene is possibly TRBD1 (6 bases). CDR1 is MDHEN and CDR2 is SYDVKM in the germline V gene. The CDR3 loop spans 14 amino acids. V lost 8 bases and J 0 bases, leaving 10 bases between the germline ends. Here the CDR3 DNA reads TGTGCCAGCTGTTCAGGGGCAACTAATGAAAAACTGTTTTTT. The encoded protein is CASCSGATNEKLFF.

This clone was seen only a few times. This chain uses TRBV25-1 with TRBJ2-7; D call uncertain. This CDR3 is built from 15 residues. Germline V gene lookup returns CDR1 MGHDK and CDR2 SYGVNS. Trimming removed 2 bases from V and 3 bases from J, with 14 bases in between. This CDR3 is CASSEGPTVGYEQYF. CDR3 sequence (DNA): TGTGCCAGCAGTGAAGGTCCTACTGTGGGCTACGAGCAGTACTTC.

V usage is TRBV2 and J usage is TRBJ2-2; D is perhaps TRBD1 (6 bases). Germline CDR1 and CDR2: SNHLY and FYNNEI. The CDR3 consists of 15 residues. The V end lost 6 bases, the J end lost 0 bases, and 11 bases lay between the germline ends. The CDR3: CASRTDRTNTGELFF. The CDR3 DNA reads as TGTGCCAGCAGGACGGACAGAACGAACACCGGGGAGCTGTTTTTT.

This rearrangement joins TRBV19 to TRBJ1-5; D may be TRBD1 (5 bases). V was pared by 3 bases and J by 6 bases, with 15 bases between. CDR1 and CDR2 from the germline V gene are LNHDA and SQIVND (reference sequence). This CDR3 region has 15 residues. For the CDR3, the DNA is TGTGCCAGTAGTATTCATGGGGGAGAGGGTCAGCCCCAGCATTTT. Its translation: CASSIHGGEGQPQHF. The whole variable domain, filled in from reference TRBV19 and TRBJ1-5, reads DGGITQSPKYLFRKEGQNVTLSCEQNLNHDAMYWYRQDPGQGLRLIYYSQIVNDFQKGDIAEGYSVSREKKESFPLTVTSAQKNPTAFYLCASSIHGGEGQPQHFGDGTRLSIL.

To note about this clone: Other DNA sequences from this sample encode an identical CDR3 as well. The CDR3 region has the DNA TGCAGCGTTGGTACAGGCTACGAGCAGTACTTC. Translating gives CSVGTGYEQYF. The chain has TRBV29-1 and TRBJ2-7, with a possible D match to TRBD1 (5 bases). Trimming took 4 bases from V and 3 from J, leaving 7 bases between them. CDR1 and CDR2 (germline): SQVTM, ANQGSEA. The CDR3 is 11 residues long.

The V and J genes are TRBV6-4 and TRBJ2-1; TRBD2 aligns across 10 bases. The CDR3 loop spans 15 amino acids. The junction had 12 bases not matched to a gene; V was cut back by 4 bases and J by 12 bases. CDR1 is MRHNA and CDR2 is SNTAGT in the germline V gene. The CDR3 loop is CASSAGAGGPRRQFF. The CDR3 nucleotides read TGTGCCAGCAGTGCAGGAGCGGGAGGGCCGCGTCGGCAGTTCTTC.

CDR3 coding DNA: TGCGCCAGCAGGTGGACACTGAACACTGAAGCTTTCTTT. Translating gives CASRWTLNTEAFF. The chain recombines TRBV4-1 with TRBJ1-1; D possibly corresponds to TRBD1 (5 bases). Trimming left V 6 bases short and J 0 bases short, with 8 bases between. The CDR3 contains 13 residues. Per germline, CDR1 MGHRA and CDR2 YSYEKL.

This clone was detected only a few times. The chain links TRBV9 to TRBJ2-7, with 9 bases identical to TRBD2. The V and J ends lost 0 bases and 6 bases, in that order; junction bases with no gene match: 13. CDR3 length: 17 residues. Germline V gene sequence: CDR1 SGDLS, CDR2 YYNGEE. Here the CDR3 DNA reads TGTGCCAGCAGCGTAGAGGGACTAGCAGGAAATTCGGGCGAGCAGTACTTC. The encoded protein is CASSVEGLAGNSGEQYF. Full variable domain (outside the CDR3, taken from reference TRBV9 and TRBJ2-7): DSGVTQTPKHLITATGQRVTLRCSPRSGDLSVYWYQQSLDQGLQFLIQYYNGEERAKGNILERFSAQQFPDLHSELNLSSLELGDSALYFCASSVEGLAGNSGEQYFGPGTRLTVT.

This clone was found once. V usage is TRBV30 and J usage is TRBJ2-5; D remains unclear. The CDR3 has 13 amino acids. Trimming shortened V by 0 bases and J by 7 bases, and 12 bases separated the two germline ends. Germline values: CDR1 GTSNPN, CDR2 SVGIG (reference sequence). In nucleotides, the CDR3 is TGTGCCTGGAGTGTTGAGGCCGGCGCGACCCAGTACTTC. It translates to CAWSVEAGATQYF.

The chain couples TRBV5-1 to TRBJ2-1, with D unresolved. The CDR3 length is 12 residues. Germline values: CDR1 SGHRS, CDR2 YFSETQ. Trimming removed 5 bases from V and 4 bases from J, with 7 bases in between. DNA of the CDR3: TGCGCCAGCAGTGACATATACAATGAGCAGTTCTTC. Translating it yields CASSDIYNEQFF.

This clone has only one observation. The chain is built from TRBV15 and TRBJ2-7, with unresolved D. V lost 1 base and J 2 bases, leaving 18 bases between the germline ends. CDR3 length equals 17 residues. Germline V gene sequence: CDR1 LNHNV, CDR2 YYDKDF (reference sequence). The CDR3 nucleotides are TGTGCCACCAGCAGAGTCTCCGGCGGCTTGTCCCCCTACGAGCAGTACTTC. Protein product: CATSRVSGGLSPYEQYF.

This chain links TRBV6-5 with TRBJ2-5; D is possibly TRBD2 (5 bases). Trimming removed 0 bases at V and 5 bases at J, with 16 bases between. CDR3 size: 16 residues. Per the germline V gene, CDR1 is MNHEY and CDR2 is SVGAGI. The DNA of the CDR3 is TGTGCCAGCAGTTACTCGGTCGACACGGGGTGGGAGACCCAGTACTTC. Residues: CASSYSVDTGWETQYF.